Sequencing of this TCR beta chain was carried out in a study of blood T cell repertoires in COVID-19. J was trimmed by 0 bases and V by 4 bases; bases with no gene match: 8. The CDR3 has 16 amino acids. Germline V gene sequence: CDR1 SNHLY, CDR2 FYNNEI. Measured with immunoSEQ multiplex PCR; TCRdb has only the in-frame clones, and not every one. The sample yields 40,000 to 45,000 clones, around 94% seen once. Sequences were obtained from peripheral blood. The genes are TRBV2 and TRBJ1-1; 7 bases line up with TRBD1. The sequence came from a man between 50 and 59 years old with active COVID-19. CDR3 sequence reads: CASSGPSGQLNTEAFF. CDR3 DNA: TGTGCCAGCAGTGGCCCCTCGGGACAGTTGAACACTGAAGCTTTCTTT. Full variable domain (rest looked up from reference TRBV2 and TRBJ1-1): EPEVTQTPSHQVTQMGQEVILRCVPISNHLYFYWYRQILGQKVEFLVSFYNNEISEKSEIFDDQFSVERPDGSNFTLKIRSTKLEDSAMYFCASSGPSGQLNTEAFFGQGTRLTVV.